This T cell receptor (beta chain) was captured in a study of cytomegalovirus exposure and HLA in healthy donors. Whole-study context: A later analysis reported the same platform for the roughly 110 validation repertoires and the approximately 720 first-cohort repertoires.

Repertoires were generated with immunoSEQ multiplex PCR, while TCRdb's copy carries only in-frame clones and drops some. The sample holds around 300,000 clones, around 90% seen once. Study results and caveats: The study listed under 200 cytomegalovirus-associated TCR beta chains. It was reportedly the case that the classifier diagnosed cytomegalovirus status with high specificity and sensitivity.

A note on this clone: Its antigen is undetermined.

This sequence was found in a woman in her twenties or thirties in good health and CMV-seropositive. The sequenced sample was PBMCs.

The CDR3 loop is CATSRGSGTGSGNTIYF. Written as DNA, the CDR3 is TGTGCCACCAGCAGAGGATCCGGGACAGGGAGTGGAAACACCATATATTTT. The chain joins TRBV15 to TRBJ1-3; 9 positions match TRBD1. In germline, CDR1 is LNHNV, CDR2 YYDKDF (reference sequence). This CDR3 is 17 amino acids long. V trimming: 1 base; J trimming: 3 bases; junction bases outside the gene matches: 7.